The following is a TCR beta chain sequence with its context. This clone has just one count. Its antigen specificity is not known. No per-base quality is available; no much larger clone lies one base away. The sample originates from a study of blood T cell repertoires in COVID-19 (dated by TCRdb to 2020 to 2021). About the investigation overall: Samples covering the acute and convalescent phases of COVID-19 were provided by collaborators in the United States, Italy and Spain. The material from the prospective study consisted of cDNA or gDNA derived from T cells, B-cell-depleted T cells, or PBMCs. Deeply sampled blood TCRbeta repertoires from subjects exposed to, actively infected with, or recovered from COVID-19 were included in the dataset. The repertoires were made available in a free public database intended to serve as a resource for research on the immune response to SARS-CoV-2. The samples were drawn from two sources: the first 160 participants of the ongoing ImmuneRACE study, and over 950 subjects contributed by 6 global collaborators. Sample metadata almost always included a de-identified subject ID, COVID-19 status, age in years and sex. Where available, HLA class I and class II types were obtained from metadata supplied by the sample provider rather than from assay-based typing. Overall study results and their limits: The amount of clinical and demographic metadata varied by source and participant and was provided uncurated.

Collaborating institutions collected whole blood in K2EDTA tubes following their own protocols. For TCRbeta analysis, collaborator samples were shipped as frozen whole blood, as isolated PBMCs, or as DNA extracted from either sample type. TCRbeta CDR3 regions were amplified from genomic DNA using the immunoSEQ Assay, a bias-controlled multiplex PCR. Turning to the authors' computational methods: The number of nucleated cells in each sample was estimated from the amplification of reference gene primers within the assay. To quantify the absolute abundance of each unique TCRbeta CDR3 rearrangement, sequence reads were collapsed and filtered. For each sample, productive Simpson clonality was calculated as the square root of Simpson's diversity index over productive rearrangements. TCRdb holds this immuneACCESS table with in-frame rearrangements only. Some clones are missing; in checked studies, unresolved V genes explain under half, and the rest has no known cause. That table furnishes V, J and clone size, whereas the DNA furnished D and trimming. Here the sample has approximately 150,000 clones; about 86% occur a single time. The ten largest account for roughly 19% of the sample.

What was sequenced was peripheral blood. This sequence originates from a woman aged 80 or over with acute or convalescent COVID-19.

The base sequence is TGTGCCAGCAGCGTCGGGGGGAGTAGCTACGAGCAGTACTTC. The resulting protein is CASSVGGSSYEQYF. The rearranged segments are TRBV5-5 and TRBJ2-7; TRBD2 matches 7 bases in the middle. At the junction V is shortened by 4 bases and J by 3 bases; bases outside the gene matches: 7. CDR1 and CDR2, looked up from the germline V gene (reference sequence), are SGHKS and YYEKEE. From the cysteine through the phenylalanine, the CDR3 covers 14 amino acids. Left in the record is the CDR3 DNA by itself, 42 bases read in frame from the first base. Reference TRBV5-5 and TRBJ2-7 proteins supply the regions before and after the CDR3; the full variable domain is: DAGVTQSPTHLIKTRGQQVTLRCSPISGHKSVSWYQQVLGQGPQFIFQYYEKEERGRGNFPDRFSARQFPNYSSELNVNALLLGDSALYLCASSVGGSSYEQYFGPGTRLTVT.